A selection of T cell receptor beta chains follows, all from one sample in a study of blood T cell repertoires in COVID-19. The table came from immunoSEQ multiplex PCR; TCRdb's copy has only in-frame clones and leaves some out. The data show under 300,000 clones, over 80% seen once. What was sequenced was PBMCs or T cells enriched from blood (not recorded which). These TCRs come from a young woman who had recovered from COVID-19. Each CDR3 is given with its conserved first and last residue. Fields, in order: J gene, V gene, CDR3 length, clone size, D gene, CDR3 protein, CDR3 DNA. A D gene is named only where the DNA matches it firmly. Only some rows state a clone size, as once, few, many or a class for expanded clones.

J gene: TRBJ1-4; V gene: TRBV7-9; CDR3 length: 14; clone size: -; D gene: TRBD1; CDR3 protein: CASSRDRGDEKLFF; CDR3 DNA: TGTGCCAGCAGCCGGGACAGGGGGGATGAAAAACTGTTTTTT
J gene: TRBJ1-4; V gene: TRBV28; CDR3 length: 15; clone size: -; D gene: -; CDR3 protein: CASSFEGGSNEKLFF; CDR3 DNA: TGTGCCAGCAGTTTTGAGGGAGGGAGTAATGAAAAACTGTTTTTT
J gene: TRBJ2-1; V gene: TRBV5-4; CDR3 length: 19; clone size: -; D gene: TRBD2; CDR3 protein: CASSPAIVAGGASYNEQFF; CDR3 DNA: TGTGCCAGCAGCCCGGCGATCGTAGCGGGGGGCGCCTCCTACAATGAGCAGTTCTTC
J gene: TRBJ2-1; V gene: TRBV7-3; CDR3 length: 13; clone size: -; D gene: -; CDR3 protein: CASSFDRGGEQFF; CDR3 DNA: TGTGCCAGCAGCTTCGACAGGGGAGGGGAGCAGTTCTTC
J gene: TRBJ1-2; V gene: TRBV5-5; CDR3 length: 14; clone size: -; D gene: TRBD1; CDR3 protein: CASSQGTAGYGYTF; CDR3 DNA: TGTGCCAGCAGTCAGGGGACAGCGGGCTATGGCTACACCTTC
J gene: TRBJ1-5; V gene: TRBV7-2; CDR3 length: 14; clone size: -; D gene: -; CDR3 protein: CASSLGGIGQPQHF; CDR3 DNA: TGTGCCAGCAGCTTGGGGGGGATCGGTCAGCCCCAGCATTTT
J gene: TRBJ2-6; V gene: TRBV6-2/TRBV6-3; CDR3 length: 21; clone size: once; D gene: TRBD1; CDR3 protein: CASSYPTVPGQGSTPPYVLTF; CDR3 DNA: TGTGCCAGCAGTTACCCCACCGTCCCGGGACAGGGATCAACCCCTCCCTACGTCCTGACTTTC
J gene: TRBJ1-3; V gene: TRBV21-1; CDR3 length: 18; clone size: few; D gene: -; CDR3 protein: CASSKEGTGLASGNTIYF; CDR3 DNA: TGTGCCAGCAGCAAAGAAGGGACAGGATTGGCCTCTGGAAACACCATATATTTT
J gene: TRBJ2-3; V gene: TRBV5-1; CDR3 length: 14; clone size: -; D gene: -; CDR3 protein: CASSNQVRTDTQYF; CDR3 DNA: TGCGCCAGCAGTAACCAGGTCCGCACAGATACGCAGTATTTT
J gene: TRBJ1-6; V gene: TRBV27; CDR3 length: 16; clone size: -; D gene: -; CDR3 protein: CASSLSPRSNNSPLHF; CDR3 DNA: TGTGCCAGCAGTTTATCCCCCCGTAGTAATAATTCACCCCTCCACTTT
J gene: TRBJ1-2; V gene: TRBV2; CDR3 length: 14; clone size: -; D gene: TRBD1; CDR3 protein: CATNEKGASYGYTF; CDR3 DNA: TGTGCCACCAATGAGAAGGGGGCCAGCTATGGCTACACCTTC
J gene: TRBJ2-7; V gene: TRBV27; CDR3 length: 14; clone size: -; D gene: TRBD2; CDR3 protein: CASERLAGLREQYF; CDR3 DNA: TGTGCCAGTGAACGACTAGCGGGACTCCGCGAGCAGTACTTC
J gene: TRBJ1-2; V gene: TRBV12-3/TRBV12-4; CDR3 length: 11; clone size: -; D gene: -; CDR3 protein: CASSYGDGYTF; CDR3 DNA: TGTGCCAGCAGTTACGGGGATGGCTACACCTTC
J gene: TRBJ2-3; V gene: TRBV4-2; CDR3 length: 16; clone size: -; D gene: -; CDR3 protein: CASSQDGGGGADTQYF; CDR3 DNA: TGTGCCAGCAGCCAAGACGGAGGGGGGGGCGCAGATACGCAGTATTTT